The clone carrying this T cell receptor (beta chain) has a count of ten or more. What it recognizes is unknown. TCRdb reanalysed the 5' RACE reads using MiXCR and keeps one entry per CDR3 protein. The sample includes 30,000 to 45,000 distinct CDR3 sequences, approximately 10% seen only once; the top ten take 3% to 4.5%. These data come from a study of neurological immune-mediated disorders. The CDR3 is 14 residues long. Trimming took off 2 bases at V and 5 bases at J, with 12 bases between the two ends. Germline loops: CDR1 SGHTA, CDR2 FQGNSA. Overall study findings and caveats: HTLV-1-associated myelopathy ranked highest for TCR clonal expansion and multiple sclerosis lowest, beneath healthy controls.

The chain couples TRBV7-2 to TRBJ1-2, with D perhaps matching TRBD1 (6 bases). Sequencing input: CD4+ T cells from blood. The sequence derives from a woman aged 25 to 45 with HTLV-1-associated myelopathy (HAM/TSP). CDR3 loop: CASSLYGGEYGYTF. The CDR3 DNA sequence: TGTGCCAGCAGCTTATATGGGGGCGAATATGGCTACACCTTC.